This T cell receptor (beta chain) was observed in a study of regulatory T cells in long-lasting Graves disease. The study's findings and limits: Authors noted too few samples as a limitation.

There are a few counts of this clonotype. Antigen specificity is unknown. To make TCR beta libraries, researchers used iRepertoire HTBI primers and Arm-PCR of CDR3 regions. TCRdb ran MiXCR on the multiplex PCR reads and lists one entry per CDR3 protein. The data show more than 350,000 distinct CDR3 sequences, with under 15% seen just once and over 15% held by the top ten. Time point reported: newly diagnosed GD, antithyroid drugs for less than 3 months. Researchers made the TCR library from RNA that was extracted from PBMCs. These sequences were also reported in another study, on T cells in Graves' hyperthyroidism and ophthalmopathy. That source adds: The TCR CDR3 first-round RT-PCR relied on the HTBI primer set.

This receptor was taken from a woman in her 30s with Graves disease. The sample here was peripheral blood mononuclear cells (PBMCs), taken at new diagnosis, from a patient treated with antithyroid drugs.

The CDR3 here is CASSLVGTRLHTQYF. CDR3 nucleotide sequence: TGTGCCAGCAGCTTAGTTGGTACACGACTACATACGCAGTATTTT. The chain links TRBV7-6 to TRBJ2-3; possible D gene TRBD2, 5 bases. Germline V gene data show CDR1 as SGHVS and CDR2 as FNYEAQ. The V and J ends lost 1 base and 7 bases respectively, with 15 bases between them. This CDR3 has 15 amino acids.